Sequencing of this T cell receptor beta chain was carried out in a study of T cells in Graves' hyperthyroidism and ophthalmopathy. Overall study findings and caveats: The blood repertoire included most of the expanded thyroid clonotypes above 0.001.

Comments on this clonotype: The antigen is undetermined.

Newly diagnosed patients aged 18 to 65 had hyperthyroidism of under 2 months' duration. Per the germline V gene, CDR1 is SGHRS and CDR2 is YFSETQ. V lost 0 bases and J 1 base, leaving 8 bases between the germline ends. This CDR3 has 15 residues. Amplified regions were TCR beta CDR3 sequences from RNA transcripts. Initially, a first-round RT-PCR of the TCR CDR3 employed the HTBI primer set. Using its own MiXCR run on the multiplex PCR reads, TCRdb lists one record per CDR3 protein. The data show roughly 160,000 distinct CDR3 sequences, roughly 9.4% seen once. The sequence was collected from a woman younger than 35 with Graves' hyperthyroidism that later progressed to Graves' ophthalmopathy. The specimen sequenced was blood. This chain connects TRBV5-1 to TRBJ1-5; D may be TRBD1 (5 bases). CDR3 sequence reads: CASSLEGRSNQPQHF. The CDR3 nucleotides are TGCGCCAGCAGCTTGGAGGGGCGGAGCAATCAGCCCCAGCATTTT.